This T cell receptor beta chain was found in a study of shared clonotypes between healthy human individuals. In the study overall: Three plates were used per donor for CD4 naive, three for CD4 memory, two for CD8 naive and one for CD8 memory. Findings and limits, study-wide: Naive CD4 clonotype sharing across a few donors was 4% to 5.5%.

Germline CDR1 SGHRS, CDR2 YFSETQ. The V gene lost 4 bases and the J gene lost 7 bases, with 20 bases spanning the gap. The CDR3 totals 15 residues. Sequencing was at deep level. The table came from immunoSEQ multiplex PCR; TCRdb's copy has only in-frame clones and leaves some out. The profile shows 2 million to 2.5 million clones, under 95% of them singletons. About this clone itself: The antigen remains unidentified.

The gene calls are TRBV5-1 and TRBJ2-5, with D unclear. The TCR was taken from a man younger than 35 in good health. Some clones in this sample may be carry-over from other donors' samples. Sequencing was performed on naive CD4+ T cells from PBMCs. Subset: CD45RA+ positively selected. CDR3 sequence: CASSPPSEPVGTQYF. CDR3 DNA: TGCGCCAGCAGCCCCCCTTCGGAACCGGTAGGGACCCAGTACTTC.